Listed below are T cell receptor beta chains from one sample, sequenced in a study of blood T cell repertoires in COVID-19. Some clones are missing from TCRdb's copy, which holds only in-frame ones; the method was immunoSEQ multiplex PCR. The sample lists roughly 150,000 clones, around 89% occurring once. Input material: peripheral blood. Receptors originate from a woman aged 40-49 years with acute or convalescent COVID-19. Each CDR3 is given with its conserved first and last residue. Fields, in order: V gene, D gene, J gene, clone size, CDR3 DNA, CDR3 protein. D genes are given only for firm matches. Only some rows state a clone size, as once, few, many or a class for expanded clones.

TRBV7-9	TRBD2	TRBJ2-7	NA	TGTGCCAGCAGCTATAGCGGGGGGGTAGCTATAGGCTACGAGCAGTACTTC	CASSYSGGVAIGYEQYF
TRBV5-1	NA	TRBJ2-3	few	TGCGCCAGCAGCTTGGCCCTTAGGGGCGAAGGTACGCAGTATTTT	CASSLALRGEGTQYF
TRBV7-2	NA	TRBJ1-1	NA	TGTGCCAGCAGCACAGACAGGTTCGAAGCTTTCTTT	CASSTDRFEAFF
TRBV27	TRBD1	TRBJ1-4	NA	TGTGCCAGCAGCCAGGACAGGGTGAACGAAAAACTGTTTTTT	CASSQDRVNEKLFF
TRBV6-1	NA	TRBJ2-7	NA	TGTGCCAGCAGTGATTACACGGGAACCTACGAGCAGTACTTC	CASSDYTGTYEQYF
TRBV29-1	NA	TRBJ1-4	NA	TGCAGCGTTGAAACGGAGGGACGAGAAAAACTGTTTTTT	CSVETEGREKLFF
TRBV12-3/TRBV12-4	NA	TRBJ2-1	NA	TGTGCCAGCAGTTTACAGGCTGAGCAGTTCTTC	CASSLQAEQFF
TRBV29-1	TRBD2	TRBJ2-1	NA	TGCAGCGTTGAACGGGAGGCCTCCAAGCAGTTCTTC	CSVEREASKQFF
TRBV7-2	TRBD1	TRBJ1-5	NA	TGTGCCAGCAGCTTAGAGGGTGGACAGGGCAGGACCCAGCATTTT	CASSLEGGQGRTQHF
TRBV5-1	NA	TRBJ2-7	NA	TGCGCCAGCAGCTTGTATAGCAGGGAAGGCTCCTACGAGCAGTACTTC	CASSLYSREGSYEQYF
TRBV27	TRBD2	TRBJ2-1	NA	TGTGCCAGCAGGCCTAGCGGGGGGGCGGGCAATGAGCAGTTCTTC	CASRPSGGAGNEQFF
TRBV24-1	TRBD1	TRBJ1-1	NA	TGTGCCACCAGTGATTCACGCCGGACAGGCCCAGACACTGAAGCTTTCTTT	CATSDSRRTGPDTEAFF
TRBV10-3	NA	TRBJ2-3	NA	TGTGCCATCAGTGGGACATCAACAGATACGCAGTATTTT	CAISGTSTDTQYF
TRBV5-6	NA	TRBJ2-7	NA	TGTGCCAGCAGTGGGACAAGAAGGGACGAGCAGTACTTC	CASSGTRRDEQYF
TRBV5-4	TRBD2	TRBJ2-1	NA	TGTGCCAGCAGCTTATCTAGCGGAGTAGAGCATGAGCAGTTCTTC	CASSLSSGVEHEQFF
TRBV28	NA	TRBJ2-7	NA	TGTGCCAGCAGTCCGATGACACTAGTATACGAGCAGTACTTC	CASSPMTLVYEQYF
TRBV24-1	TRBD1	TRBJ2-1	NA	TGTGCCACCAGTGACCGGGACAGGCCCTACAATGAGCAGTTCTTC	CATSDRDRPYNEQFF
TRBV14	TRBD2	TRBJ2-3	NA	TGTGCCAGCAGCCAAGAAGGCGGGAGGACTCTCTCGGATACGCAGTATTTT	CASSQEGGRTLSDTQYF
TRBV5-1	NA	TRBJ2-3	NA	TGCGCCAGCAGCTTGTTCGGGGAAACAGATACGCAGTATTTT	CASSLFGETDTQYF
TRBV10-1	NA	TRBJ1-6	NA	TGCGCCAGCAGTGAGTTCAGCTATAATTCACCCCTCCACTTT	CASSEFSYNSPLHF
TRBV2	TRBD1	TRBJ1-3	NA	TGTGCCAGCAGCACATACGGGACAGGGGTTGTCTATTTT	CASSTYGTGVVYF
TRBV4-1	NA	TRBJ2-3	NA	TGCGCCAGCAGCCAACAACTAGGCCCAGATACGCAGTATTTT	CASSQQLGPDTQYF
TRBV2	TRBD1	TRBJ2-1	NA	TGTGCCAGCATTACAGGGGGCTTGAGTGAGCAGTTCTTC	CASITGGLSEQFF
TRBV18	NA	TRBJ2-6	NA	TGTGCCAGCTCACCCGGCTCTGGGGCCAACGTCCTGACTTTC	CASSPGSGANVLTF
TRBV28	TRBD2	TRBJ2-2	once	TGTGCCAGCACCCCGGGACTAGCGAGGTCCGGGGAGCTGTTTTTT	CASTPGLARSGELFF
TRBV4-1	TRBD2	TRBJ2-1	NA	TGCGCCAGCAGCCACGGCGATCCGGCGGGGGGGGAGCAGTTCTTC	CASSHGDPAGGEQFF
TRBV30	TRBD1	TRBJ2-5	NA	TGTGCCTGGAGTTCCCACAGGGGGCGGGAGACCCAGTACTTC	CAWSSHRGRETQYF
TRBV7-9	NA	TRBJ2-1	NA	TGTGCCAGCAGCGGGGACCGGGGGAACTACAATGAGCAGTTCTTC	CASSGDRGNYNEQFF
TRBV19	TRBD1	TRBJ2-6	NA	TGTGCCAGTAGTGGCCGGGACAGGAGCTCTGGGGCCAACGTCCTGACTTTC	CASSGRDRSSGANVLTF
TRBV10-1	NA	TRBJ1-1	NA	TGCGCCAGCAAGTCCTTAGGCCCTCGGGACACTGAAGCTTTCTTT	CASKSLGPRDTEAFF
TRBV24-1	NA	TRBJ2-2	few	TGTGCCACCAGTGGGGAAACAGGACGCAGGGAGCTGTTTTTT	CATSGETGRRELFF
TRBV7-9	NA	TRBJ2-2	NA	TGTGCCAGCAGCTCGGGACAGAACACCGGGGAGCTGTTTTTT	CASSSGQNTGELFF
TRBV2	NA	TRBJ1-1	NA	TGTGCCAGCATGGGCGGGGGCACTGAAGCTTTCTTT	CASMGGGTEAFF
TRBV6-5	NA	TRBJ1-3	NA	TGTGCCAGCAGGGGCACCCCCTCCTCTGGAAACACCATATATTTT	CASRGTPSSGNTIYF
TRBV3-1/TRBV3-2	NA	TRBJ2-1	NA	TGTGCCAGCAGCCTGACAGGAGGCAATGAGCAGTTCTTC	CASSLTGGNEQFF
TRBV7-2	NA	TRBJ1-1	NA	TGTGCCAGCAGCGGGTCCTGGACGGCGCGGAGGACTTTCTTT	CASSGSWTARRTFF
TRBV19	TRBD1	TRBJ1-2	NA	TGTGCCAGTAGTGAGTCGGGACAGGCCTATGGCTACACCTTC	CASSESGQAYGYTF
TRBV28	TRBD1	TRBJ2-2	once	TGTGCCAGCAGGCGGACAGGGGGCGCAGCCCTTGGGGAGCTGTTTTTT	CASRRTGGAALGELFF
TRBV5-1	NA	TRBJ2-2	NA	TGCGCCAGCAGCTTGGGGACAGTCCCCGGGGAGCTGTTTTTT	CASSLGTVPGELFF
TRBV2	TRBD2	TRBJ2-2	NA	TGTGCCAGCACTGGAGGGACTAGCGGGAGTTCCGGGGAGCTGTTTTTT	CASTGGTSGSSGELFF
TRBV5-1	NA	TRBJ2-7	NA	TGCGCCAGCAGCTTGGATCGGGGCTACGAGCAGTACTTC	CASSLDRGYEQYF
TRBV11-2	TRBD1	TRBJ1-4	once	TGTGCCAGCAGCTTAGATTCACAGGGGCCTGAAAAACTGTTTTTT	CASSLDSQGPEKLFF
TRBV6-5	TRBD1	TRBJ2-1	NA	TGTGCCAGCAGTACCGACAGGGGGGTCTACAATGAGCAGTTCTTC	CASSTDRGVYNEQFF
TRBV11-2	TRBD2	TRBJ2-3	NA	TGTGCCAGCAGCTTCGGTGGCGGGGGGGTTACAGATACGCAGTATTTT	CASSFGGGGVTDTQYF
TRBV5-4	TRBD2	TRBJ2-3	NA	TGTGCCAGCAGCTTGACTAGCGGGAGCACAGATACGCAGTATTTT	CASSLTSGSTDTQYF
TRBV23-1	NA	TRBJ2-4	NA	TGCGCCAGTGAAGCTTCGTGGACAAGTGAGAGTAACTTC	CASEASWTSESNF
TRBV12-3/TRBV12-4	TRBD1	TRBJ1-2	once	TGTGCCACTCGGGACAGGTACTATGGCTACACCTTC	CATRDRYYGYTF
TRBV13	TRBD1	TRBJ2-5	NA	TGTGCCAGCAGCTCGGGACAGGGGAAGAAGACCCAGTACTTC	CASSSGQGKKTQYF
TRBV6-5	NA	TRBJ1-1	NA	TGTGCCAGCAGGAGGGTCCAGCAGAACACTGAAGCTTTCTTT	CASRRVQQNTEAFF
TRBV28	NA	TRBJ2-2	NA	TGTGCCAGCAGTAAAGGGACTCTCAGGGCCGGGGAGCTGTTTTTT	CASSKGTLRAGELFF
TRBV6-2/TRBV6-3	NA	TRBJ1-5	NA	TGTGCCAGCAGTTATCCTCTCGCGCGGGGGGTTGGTCAGCCCCAGCATTTT	CASSYPLARGVGQPQHF
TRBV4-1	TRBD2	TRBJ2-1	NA	TGCGCCAGCAGCCACCCCGGGACTAGCGTTCCCAATGAGCAGTTCTTC	CASSHPGTSVPNEQFF
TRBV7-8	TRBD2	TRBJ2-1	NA	TGTGCCAGCAGCGCGGGCCGCGGGGGGCAAAATGAGCAGTTCTTC	CASSAGRGGQNEQFF
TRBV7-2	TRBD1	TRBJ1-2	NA	TGTGCCAGCAGCTTTTCGCCCGGGACAGGGAGTGGCTATGGCTACACCTTC	CASSFSPGTGSGYGYTF
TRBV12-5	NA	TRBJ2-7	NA	TGTGCTAGTGGTCCCATTCCGGGGGAAGGTTCCTACGAGCAGTACTTC	CASGPIPGEGSYEQYF
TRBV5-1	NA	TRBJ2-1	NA	TGCGCCAGCAGCCTGCAGGGGGGCTCCTACAATGAGCAGTTCTTC	CASSLQGGSYNEQFF
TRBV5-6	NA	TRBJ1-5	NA	TGTGCCAGCAGCTTTTCCCCAGGGTATTACAGTCAGCCCCAGCATTTT	CASSFSPGYYSQPQHF
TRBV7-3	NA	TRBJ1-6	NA	TGTGCCAGCAGCTTAATCCCCAGGGGCCCTGGATCACCCCTCCACTTT	CASSLIPRGPGSPLHF